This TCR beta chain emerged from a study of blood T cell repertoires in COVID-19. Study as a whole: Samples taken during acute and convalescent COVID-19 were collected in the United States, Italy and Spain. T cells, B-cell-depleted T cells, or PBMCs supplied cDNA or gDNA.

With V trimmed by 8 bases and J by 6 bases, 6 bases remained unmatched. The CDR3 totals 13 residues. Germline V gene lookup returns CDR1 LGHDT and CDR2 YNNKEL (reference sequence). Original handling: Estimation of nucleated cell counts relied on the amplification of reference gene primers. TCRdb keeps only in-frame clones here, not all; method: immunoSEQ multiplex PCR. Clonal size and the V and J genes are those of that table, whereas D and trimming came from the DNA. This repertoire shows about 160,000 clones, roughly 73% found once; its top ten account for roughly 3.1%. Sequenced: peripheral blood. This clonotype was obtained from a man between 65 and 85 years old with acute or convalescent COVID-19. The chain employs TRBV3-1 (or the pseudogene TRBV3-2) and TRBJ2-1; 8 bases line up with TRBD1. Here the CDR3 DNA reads TGTGCCAGCCTAGGACAGGGAATCAATGAGCAGTTCTTC. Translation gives CASLGQGINEQFF.